This note documents a single T cell receptor (beta chain) sequence. The antigen remains unidentified. The sequenced template was cDNA made from the entire isolated RNA. Using immunoSEQ multiplex PCR, the repertoire was profiled, and TCRdb retains in-frame clones only, with some absent. Seen here are fewer than 350,000 clones, around 7.3% observed once, and the top ten hold approximately 1%. This sample was included in a study of beta chain features in type 1 diabetes. Study overall: Sorted cells numbering approximately 110,000,000 were examined across all samples. Points from the study as a whole: More deletions and fewer insertions at VDJ junctions were seen in type 1 diabetes patients. Shortening that was moderate but significant affected the TCRB CDR3s of Type 1 diabetes patients in all four CD4+ subsets.

The CDR3 loop spans 15 amino acids. V lost 2 bases, J lost 0 bases, and 10 bases lay in between. Germline lookup yields CDR1 SGHVS and CDR2 FQNEAQ. Only one heparinised blood draw was taken per donor, and its volume averaged about 120 mL. This TCR was sampled from a woman aged 18-35 years in good health. The sample was central memory CD4+ T cells from blood. The chain couples TRBV7-8 to TRBJ1-1, with a weak D call TRBD1 (6 bases). The CDR3 region is CASSLSGQLNTEAFF. CDR3 coding DNA: TGTGCCAGCAGCTTATCAGGACAGTTGAACACTGAAGCTTTCTTT.